The 24 T cell receptor beta chains below all came from one sample that was sequenced in a study of graft-versus-host responses after intestinal transplantation. Clones were sequenced by immunoSEQ multiplex PCR, and TCRdb holds only the in-frame ones, with some missing. The sample has about 14,000 clones, about 29% seen once. The sample here was alloreactive CD4+ T cells from a mixed lymphocyte reaction culture, taken before intestinal transplant. Subset meaning: CFSE-low proliferating T cells sorted from approximately 6-day pre-transplant mixed lymphocyte reaction (GvH or HvG direction). These receptors were obtained from a human patient who received an intestinal transplant.

By share, this clone ranks as medium-sized (0.01 to 0.1%). V gene TRBV6-6 combines with J gene TRBJ1-1; D unresolved. CDR3 length equals 13 residues. The V end was cut by 3 bases, the J end by 6 bases, with 11 bases between. Germline values: CDR1 MNHNY, CDR2 SVGAGI (reference sequence). The CDR3 loop reads CASSYRQRAEAFF. The CDR3 DNA is TGTGCCAGCAGTTATCGGCAGCGCGCTGAAGCTTTCTTT.

A few counts support this clone. V and J are TRBV5-1 and TRBJ1-1; D perhaps matches TRBD1 (5 bases). Germline V lookup: CDR1 SGHRS, CDR2 YFSETQ. CDR3 length equals 15 residues. With 0 bases removed from V and 4 bases from J, the gap between germline ends came to 13 bases. In DNA, the CDR3 is TGCGCCAGCAGCTTGGGACCTACGGGGGGCACTGAAGCTTTCTTT. Protein sequence: CASSLGPTGGTEAFF.

The chain combines TRBV28 with TRBJ2-7, with D tentatively TRBD1 (6 bases). V was shortened by 7 bases and J by 4 bases, with 14 bases between the two germline ends. The length of the CDR3 is 13 residues. Per germline, CDR1 MDHEN and CDR2 SYDVKM. The CDR3 protein is CASTVQGLYEQYF. The CDR3 nucleotides read TGTGCCAGCACGGTGCAGGGGTTGTACGAGCAGTACTTC.

As regards this clone: This sequence may be a read error, since a much larger clone differs from it by one base. J is TRBJ2-7 and V is TRBV5-6, with 8 bases that match TRBD2. The trim removed 0 bases at V and 0 bases at J, leaving 8 bases unmatched. The germline CDR1 and CDR2 sequences are SGHDT and YYEEEE. The CDR3 totals 17 residues. The CDR3 region is CASSLGPGGGSSYEQYF. The CDR3 coding sequence is TGTGCCAGCAGCTTGGGCCCCGGCGGGGGGAGCTCCTACGAGCAGTACTTC.

There are a few counts of this clone. The chain carries TRBV6-5 and TRBJ1-1, with 7 positions matching TRBD1. Germline V gives CDR1 MNHEY, CDR2 SVGAGI. CDR3 length: 16 residues. V trimming: 1 base; J trimming: 3 bases; junction bases outside the gene matches: 8. CDR3 sequence (DNA): TGTGCCAGCAGTTACTTTCCCACAGGGGTCTACACTGAAGCTTTCTTT. It yields the protein CASSYFPTGVYTEAFF.

V is TRBV28 and J is TRBJ2-2; D is ambiguous. CDR3 length equals 12 residues. Germline V gene sequence: CDR1 MDHEN, CDR2 SYDVKM. Trimming removed 3 bases from V and 7 bases from J, with 6 bases in between. The CDR3 sequence is CASSLDGGELFF. DNA of the CDR3: TGTGCCAGCAGTTTGGATGGCGGGGAGCTGTTTTTT.

This clone is medium-sized within its sample. The chain combines TRBV5-1 with TRBJ2-2, with unresolved D. The CDR3 loop spans 14 amino acids. Germline CDR1 and CDR2: SGHRS and YFSETQ. V lost 6 bases and J 5 bases, leaving 14 bases between the germline ends. CDR3 nucleotide sequence: TGCGCCAGCAAGAGGACGGTTGATACCGGGGAGCTGTTTTTT. Protein: CASKRTVDTGELFF.

A few counts support this clone. The V call is TRBV6-8, the J call TRBJ1-5, with D hard to call. Per germline, CDR1 MNHGY and CDR2 SAAAGT. The CDR3 extends over 13 amino acids. The germline V and J ends were trimmed by 5 bases and 4 bases, with 9 bases remaining between them. CDR3 coding DNA: TGTGCCAGCAGTGCCCGAGGGAATCAGCCCCAGCATTTT. This gives the protein CASSARGNQPQHF.

The chain couples TRBV11-1 to TRBJ2-3, with D unclear. The CDR3 extends over 17 amino acids. The V gene lost 1 base and the J gene lost 2 bases, with 16 bases spanning the gap. CDR1 is SGHAT and CDR2 is FQDESV in the germline V gene (reference sequence). The CDR3 DNA reads TGTGCCAGCAGCTTAGGCAGATCTCCCATTTTCACAGATACGCAGTATTTT. This translates into CASSLGRSPIFTDTQYF.

This clone has only a few counts. Sequence at one end of the junction differs from germline and may be a read error. V and J are TRBV20-1 and TRBJ1-1; D is unclear. Germline lookup yields CDR1 DFQATT and CDR2 SNEGSKA (reference sequence). CDR3 length: 11 amino acids. The DNA of the CDR3 is TGCAGTGCCAGAGGGTCCACTGAAGCTTTCTTT. Translating it yields CSARGSTEAFF.

The rearrangement joins TRBV18 to TRBJ1-1; 9 bases are a match to TRBD1. The CDR3 is 13 residues long. Germline lookup yields CDR1 KGHSH and CDR2 LQKENI. J lost 4 bases, V lost 8 bases, and 5 bases had no gene match. The CDR3 region is CASKQGAVTEAFF. CDR3 DNA sequence: TGTGCCAGCAAACAGGGGGCGGTCACTGAAGCTTTCTTT. The variable domain in full, with the rest retrieved from reference TRBV18 and TRBJ1-1, is NAGVMQNPRHLVRRRGQEARLRCSPMKGHSHVYWYRQLPEEGLKFMVYLQKENIIDESGMPKERFSAEFPKEGPSILRIQQVVRGDSAAYFCASKQGAVTEAFFGQGTRLTVV.

The chain couples TRBV7-8 to TRBJ2-7; TRBD2 matches at 10 bases. V gave up 4 bases and J gave up 2 bases; unmatched junction bases: 11. The germline gives CDR1 SGHVS, CDR2 FQNEAQ. This CDR3 is built from 17 residues. CDR3 coding DNA: TGTGCCAGCAGCTCAAGAACCGGACTAGCGGAACCCTACGAGCAGTACTTC. Translated: CASSSRTGLAEPYEQYF.

The rearrangement links TRBV11-2 to TRBJ1-2; no definite D call. Trimming removed 2 bases at V and 6 bases at J, with 7 bases between. There are 12 residues in the CDR3. CDR1 is SGHAT and CDR2 is FQNNGV in the germline V gene. This chain's CDR3 is CASSLFGNGYTF. DNA for the CDR3: TGTGCCAGCAGCTTATTTGGGAATGGCTACACCTTC.

The chain links TRBV6-5 to TRBJ2-7; 7 bases fit TRBD1. CDR3 length equals 13 residues. CDR1 MNHEY and CDR2 SVGAGI come from the germline V gene. The ends lost 6 bases at V and 4 bases at J; junction bases unmatched: 6. CDR3 nucleotides: TGTGCCAGCAGCAAGGGACAGCGGTACGAGCAGTACTTC. As protein: CASSKGQRYEQYF.

This clone came up a few times. The J gene is TRBJ2-1, the V gene TRBV19, with 8 bases that match TRBD1. CDR1 and CDR2 from the germline V gene are LNHDA and SQIVND (reference sequence). This CDR3 spans 16 amino acids. V shed 5 bases, J shed 5 bases, and the junction held 11 bases outside the gene matches. Here the CDR3 DNA reads TGTGCCAGTAGTCACCGACGGACAGGGCCTAACAATGAGCAGTTCTTC. Protein sequence: CASSHRRTGPNNEQFF.

The V call is TRBV7-3, the J call TRBJ2-3; 7 bases match TRBD2. V gave up 8 bases and J gave up 0 bases; unmatched junction bases: 8. Germline CDR1 SGHTA, CDR2 FQGTGA. CDR3 length equals 15 residues. CDR3 sequence (DNA): TGTGCCAGCGCTTCAGCGGGAACTAGCACAGATACGCAGTATTTT. This codes for CASASAGTSTDTQYF.

V and J are TRBV27 and TRBJ2-3; D uncertain. The germline V gene has CDR1 MNHEY and CDR2 SMNVEV (reference sequence). V shed 1 base and J shed 4 bases, with 12 bases lying between them. This CDR3 has 15 residues. This CDR3 is CASSLYPLGPDTQYF. The CDR3 coding sequence is TGTGCCAGCAGTTTATATCCCTTGGGCCCAGATACGCAGTATTTT.

The chain couples TRBV7-3 to TRBJ2-1; D uncertain. V gave up 11 bases and J gave up 7 bases, with 15 bases separating them. The germline CDR1 and CDR2 sequences are SGHTA and FQGTGA. The CDR3 has 12 residues. CDR3 bases: TGTGCCTTCCTAGACGGGTTAAATGAGCAGTTCTTC. Protein sequence: CAFLDGLNEQFF.

This clone occurred once. The J gene is TRBJ2-6, the V gene TRBV6-5, with D uncertain. With 6 bases removed from V and 2 bases from J, the gap between germline ends came to 5 bases. Germline-derived CDR1 and CDR2 are MNHEY and SVGAGI. This CDR3 has 13 amino acids. CDR3 in DNA: TGTGCCAGCAGAAACCCTGGGGCCAACGTCCTGACTTTC. The encoded protein is CASRNPGANVLTF.

This clone was found a few times. The V gene is TRBV6-5, the J gene TRBJ2-7, with D unclear. The V gene's germline CDR1 is MNHEY and CDR2 SVGAGI. The CDR3 has 13 residues. V shed 6 bases and J shed 2 bases, with 11 bases lying between them. In DNA form, the CDR3 reads TGTGCCAGCAGGCGCAGTTCAACCTACGAGCAGTACTTC. Residues: CASRRSSTYEQYF.

The chain employs TRBV6-5 and TRBJ2-7; 9 bases align to TRBD1. The CDR3 sequence is 14 residues long. Germline values: CDR1 MNHEY, CDR2 SVGAGI. V lost 6 bases, J lost 7 bases, and 10 bases stayed unmatched. CDR3 DNA sequence: TGTGCCAGCAGACCGGGACAGGGTCCCGCTGAGCAGTACTTC. It yields the protein CASRPGQGPAEQYF.

A few counts support this clone. The chain combines TRBV11-3 with TRBJ2-2; D may be TRBD1 or TRBD2 (5 bases each). Germline CDR1 SGHNT, CDR2 YENEEA. V dropped 1 base and J dropped 4 bases, with 7 bases sitting between them. This CDR3 spans 14 amino acids. The DNA of the CDR3 is TGTGCCAGCAGCTTAGTGAGGGGCACCGGGGAGCTGTTTTTT. Its protein product is CASSLVRGTGELFF.

This clone came up a few times. The CDR3 reads CASMRSLGPTSYEQYF. Written as DNA, the CDR3 is TGTGCCAGCATGCGTTCCTTGGGGCCAACCTCCTACGAGCAGTACTTC. V gene TRBV28 combines with J gene TRBJ2-7; D is perhaps TRBD1 (5 bases). The V and J ends lost 7 bases and 0 bases respectively, with 19 bases between them. Germline CDR1 reads MDHEN; CDR2 reads SYDVKM. The CDR3 runs 16 residues.

The chain recombines TRBV7-6 with TRBJ2-7; D gene ambiguous. Trimming pared 5 bases from V and 4 bases from J, leaving 6 bases between. The CDR3 contains 11 residues. Germline values: CDR1 SGHVS, CDR2 FNYEAQ. The CDR3 DNA reads TGTGCCAGCAGCCCCTCTTACGAGCAGTACTTC. It translates to CASSPSYEQYF.